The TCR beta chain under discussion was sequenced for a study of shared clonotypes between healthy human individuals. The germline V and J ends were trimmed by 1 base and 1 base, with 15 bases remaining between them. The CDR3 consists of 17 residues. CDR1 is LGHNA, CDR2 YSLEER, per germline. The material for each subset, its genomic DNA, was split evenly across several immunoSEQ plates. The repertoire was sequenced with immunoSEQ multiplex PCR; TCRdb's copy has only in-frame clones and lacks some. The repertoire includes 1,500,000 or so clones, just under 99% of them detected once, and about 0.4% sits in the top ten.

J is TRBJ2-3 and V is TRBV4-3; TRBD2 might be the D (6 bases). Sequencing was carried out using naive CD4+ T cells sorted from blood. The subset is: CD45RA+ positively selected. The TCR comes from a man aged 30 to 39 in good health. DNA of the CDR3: TGCGCCAGCAGCCAAGGGCTCCGCGGGATCCGCACAGATACGCAGTATTTT. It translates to CASSQGLRGIRTDTQYF.